This TCR beta chain came from a study of CD8 T cells in ankylosing spondylitis. With 6 bases removed from V and 4 bases from J, the gap between germline ends came to 19 bases. The CDR3 covers 15 residues. Germline assignment: CDR1 SGDLS and CDR2 YYNGEE. To note about this clonotype: Its antigen is undetermined.

Researchers built TCR beta libraries using quantitative 5'-RACE with molecular barcodes. TCRdb processed the 5' RACE reads anew with MiXCR; each CDR3 protein has one entry. The table lists roughly 490,000 distinct CDR3 sequences, about 5.2% of them singletons. Notes on the study in general: Within matched ankylosing spondylitis synovial fluid, disease-linked clones were reportedly significantly enriched. Characteristic, it appeared, of ankylosing spondylitis blood was a TCR beta motif of several highly homologous variants.

This TCR was recovered from a male donor with ankylosing spondylitis. The sample taken for sequencing was blood, either unsorted or a sorted T cell fraction (not recorded which). The V gene is TRBV9, the J gene TRBJ1-2; D might be TRBD1 (6 bases). The CDR3 loop reads CASTPGAGHLYGYTF. The DNA for the CDR3 is TGTGCCAGCACCCCGGGGGCAGGCCACCTCTATGGCTACACCTTC.